Listed below are T cell receptor beta chains from one sample, sequenced in a study of OX40 agonist ivuxolimab in advanced cancers. The data were produced by immunoSEQ multiplex PCR, yet TCRdb's version contains in-frame clones alone and is incomplete. The sample includes some 31,000 clones, about 80% of them seen just once. The sample consisted of CD4+ or CD8+ T cells sorted from blood, taken in a trial of the OX40 agonist ivuxolimab. Receptor source: an adult with an advanced solid tumor such as melanoma, head and neck, liver or kidney cancer. CDR3s include the opening cysteine and the closing phenylalanine or tryptophan. Each record gives: D gene, clone size, J gene, V gene, CDR3 protein, CDR3 DNA. A D gene is named only where the DNA matches it firmly. A clone size is listed for some rows: how often the clone was seen (once, few, many), or a class if it is expanded.

D: -; size: -; J: TRBJ1-6; V: TRBV6-6; CDR3: CASTRRESPLHF; DNA: TGTGCCAGCACAAGAAGAGAATCACCCCTCCACTTT
D: TRBD1; size: -; J: TRBJ2-2; V: TRBV18; CDR3: CASSPARTGTGELFF; DNA: TGTGCCAGCTCACCAGCCCGGACAGGCACCGGGGAGCTGTTTTTT
D: TRBD1; size: -; J: TRBJ2-1; V: TRBV29-1; CDR3: CSVSGQGYNEQFF; DNA: TGCAGCGTTTCGGGACAGGGATACAATGAGCAGTTCTTC
D: -; size: -; J: TRBJ2-5; V: TRBV7-2; CDR3: CASSLASATQYF; DNA: TGTGCCAGCAGCTTAGCTTCCGCGACCCAGTACTTC
D: TRBD2; size: few; J: TRBJ2-1; V: TRBV11-1; CDR3: CASSPSLRLAGGNEQFF; DNA: TGTGCCAGCAGCCCCTCCCTCAGACTAGCGGGGGGGAATGAGCAGTTCTTC
D: TRBD1; size: -; J: TRBJ1-1; V: TRBV11-2; CDR3: CASSSYRGSGTEAFF; DNA: TGTGCCAGCAGCTCCTACAGGGGATCCGGCACTGAAGCTTTCTTT
D: TRBD1; size: -; J: TRBJ1-2; V: TRBV6-5; CDR3: CASSYSQGSSGYGYTF; DNA: TGTGCCAGCAGTTACTCACAGGGGTCTTCGGGGTATGGCTACACCTTC
D: -; size: -; J: TRBJ1-5; V: TRBV2; CDR3: CASSLSGEAQPQHF; DNA: TGTGCCAGCAGCTTGTCAGGGGAAGCCCAGCCCCAGCATTTT
D: -; size: few; J: TRBJ2-5; V: TRBV5-1; CDR3: CASMMAGKEGETQYF; DNA: TGCGCCAGCATGATGGCGGGAAAGGAGGGAGAGACCCAGTACTTC
D: TRBD1; size: -; J: TRBJ1-1; V: TRBV4-1; CDR3: CASSQDRDRGIRSTEAFF; DNA: TGCGCCAGCAGCCAAGACCGGGACAGGGGGATACGAAGCACTGAAGCTTTCTTT
D: -; size: -; J: TRBJ2-3; V: TRBV27; CDR3: CASAPGGRDTQYF; DNA: TGTGCCAGCGCACCTGGGGGAAGAGATACGCAGTATTTT
D: -; size: -; J: TRBJ1-4; V: TRBV18; CDR3: CASSHSAGNEKLFF; DNA: TGTGCCAGCTCACACTCCGCGGGTAATGAAAAACTGTTTTTT
D: -; size: few; J: TRBJ2-7; V: TRBV7-6; CDR3: CASSLDPGLSYEQYF; DNA: TGTGCCAGCAGCTTAGACCCGGGACTTTCCTACGAGCAGTACTTC
D: TRBD1; size: few; J: TRBJ1-6; V: TRBV25-1; CDR3: CASSESWTGSPLHF; DNA: TGTGCCAGCAGTGAATCCTGGACAGGGTCACCCCTCCACTTT
D: -; size: -; J: TRBJ1-6; V: TRBV6-1; CDR3: CASKNRDNYNSPLHF; DNA: TGTGCCAGCAAGAACCGGGACAACTATAATTCACCCCTCCACTTT
D: -; size: -; J: TRBJ1-2; V: TRBV5-6; CDR3: CASSLVRQNYGYTF; DNA: TGTGCCAGCAGCTTGGTGAGGCAGAACTATGGCTACACCTTC
D: -; size: -; J: TRBJ2-5; V: TRBV6-5; CDR3: CASRIYHQRETQYF; DNA: TGTGCCAGCAGGATCTACCACCAAAGGGAGACCCAGTACTTC
D: -; size: -; J: TRBJ1-3; V: TRBV5-1; CDR3: CASSTGSLLSGNTIYF; DNA: TGCGCCAGCAGCACAGGCAGCTTACTATCTGGAAACACCATATATTTT
D: TRBD1; size: -; J: TRBJ2-2; V: TRBV19; CDR3: CASSIARGQGAGELFF; DNA: TGTGCCAGTAGTATAGCAAGGGGACAGGGTGCCGGGGAGCTGTTTTTT
D: TRBD2; size: -; J: TRBJ2-5; V: TRBV10-1; CDR3: CASSVFNGGARETQYF; DNA: TGCGCCAGCAGTGTCTTCAACGGGGGGGCCAGGGAGACCCAGTACTTC
D: -; size: -; J: TRBJ1-1; V: TRBV6-6; CDR3: CASRPGQSDTEAFF; DNA: TGTGCCAGCAGACCCGGACAGTCCGACACTGAAGCTTTCTTT
D: -; size: few; J: TRBJ2-6; V: TRBV10-1; CDR3: CASSSGAGANVLTF; DNA: TGCGCCAGCAGTTCAGGGGCTGGGGCCAACGTCCTGACTTTC
D: TRBD1; size: -; J: TRBJ2-2; V: TRBV7-6; CDR3: CASSDRVPGELFF; DNA: TGTGCCAGCAGCGACAGGGTTCCCGGGGAGCTGTTTTTT
D: -; size: -; J: TRBJ1-2; V: TRBV6-5; CDR3: CASSYSGSGGYGYTF; DNA: TGTGCCAGCAGTTACTCGGGGTCCGGGGGCTATGGCTACACCTTC
D: -; size: once; J: TRBJ1-6; V: TRBV30; CDR3: CAWSVLGEAFNSPLHF; DNA: TGTGCCTGGAGTGTACTAGGGGAAGCCTTTAATTCACCCCTCCACTTT
D: -; size: few; J: TRBJ1-3; V: TRBV2; CDR3: CASSATRRRDTIYF; DNA: TGTGCCAGCAGTGCCACCAGGCGCCGAGACACCATATATTTT
D: TRBD1; size: -; J: TRBJ2-5; V: TRBV18; CDR3: CASSPPTGKQETQYF; DNA: TGTGCCAGCTCACCACCGACAGGGAAACAAGAGACCCAGTACTTC
D: -; size: -; J: TRBJ1-1; V: TRBV2; CDR3: CASSGLGTKSNFEAFF; DNA: TGTGCCAGCAGTGGGTTAGGGACAAAGTCTAATTTCGAAGCTTTCTTT
D: -; size: few; J: TRBJ2-7; V: TRBV11-2; CDR3: CASNIGSYEQYF; DNA: TGTGCCAGCAATATTGGGTCCTACGAGCAGTACTTC
D: TRBD2; size: -; J: TRBJ2-2; V: TRBV2; CDR3: CASRISGTSASGELFF; DNA: TGTGCCAGCAGGATTTCCGGGACTAGCGCATCCGGGGAGCTGTTTTTT
D: TRBD1; size: -; J: TRBJ1-5; V: TRBV2; CDR3: CASSEGGLGQSQHF; DNA: TGTGCCAGCAGTGAAGGGGGCCTGGGACAGTCCCAGCATTTT
D: -; size: -; J: TRBJ1-1; V: TRBV2; CDR3: CASSVGIGGITEAFF; DNA: TGTGCCAGCAGTGTCGGGATAGGGGGTATCACTGAAGCTTTCTTT
D: TRBD1; size: few; J: TRBJ1-2; V: TRBV18; CDR3: CASSRDRIDGYTF; DNA: TGTGCCAGCTCACGGGACAGAATAGATGGCTACACCTTC
D: -; size: -; J: TRBJ1-6; V: TRBV2; CDR3: CASSGAQRIDSPLHF; DNA: TGTGCCAGCAGTGGGGCCCAACGAATCGATTCACCCCTCCACTTT
D: -; size: once; J: TRBJ2-2; V: TRBV2; CDR3: CASSGPGGPNTGELFF; DNA: TGTGCCAGCAGTGGACCAGGGGGGCCGAACACCGGGGAGCTGTTTTTT
D: TRBD2; size: -; J: TRBJ2-1; V: TRBV28; CDR3: CASSLPISGGQFF; DNA: TGTGCCAGCAGTTTACCGATTAGCGGGGGGCAGTTCTTC
D: -; size: once; J: TRBJ1-1; V: TRBV7-2; CDR3: CASSLAMGVNTEAFF; DNA: TGTGCCAGCAGCTTAGCGATGGGGGTAAACACTGAAGCTTTCTTT
D: -; size: -; J: TRBJ2-2; V: TRBV4-1; CDR3: CASSHNKGGGRNTGELFF; DNA: TGCGCCAGCAGCCACAATAAGGGTGGAGGGAGGAACACCGGGGAGCTGTTTTTT
D: -; size: -; J: TRBJ2-2; V: TRBV6-1; CDR3: CASSRTTNTGELFF; DNA: TGTGCCAGCTCACGGACAACGAACACCGGGGAGCTGTTTTTT
D: -; size: -; J: TRBJ2-1; V: TRBV7-9; CDR3: CASSLARDWRSYNEQFF; DNA: TGTGCCAGCAGCTTAGCTCGGGACTGGCGGTCTTACAATGAGCAGTTCTTC
D: -; size: -; J: TRBJ1-2; V: TRBV5-8; CDR3: CASSLLGGYTF; DNA: TGTGCCAGCAGCTTATTAGGCGGCTACACCTTC
D: -; size: few; J: TRBJ1-1; V: TRBV25-1; CDR3: CASSEQDMTEAFF; DNA: TGTGCCAGCAGTGAGCAGGACATGACGGAAGCTTTCTTT
D: -; size: -; J: TRBJ1-6; V: TRBV9; CDR3: CASSVGVWGDSPLHF; DNA: TGTGCCAGCAGCGTAGGGGTATGGGGGGATTCACCCCTCCACTTT
D: -; size: -; J: TRBJ1-3; V: TRBV2; CDR3: CASAMSGNTIYF; DNA: TGTGCCAGCGCGATGTCTGGAAACACCATATATTTT
D: -; size: -; J: TRBJ2-7; V: TRBV2; CDR3: CASSERRADEQYF; DNA: TGTGCCAGCAGTGAACGCAGGGCTGACGAGCAGTACTTC
D: -; size: -; J: TRBJ2-3; V: TRBV7-9; CDR3: CASSLTESSTDTQYF; DNA: TGTGCCAGCAGCTTAACGGAGTCTAGCACAGATACGCAGTATTTT
D: TRBD1; size: -; J: TRBJ2-2; V: TRBV7-2; CDR3: CASRPGTGVAGELFF; DNA: TGTGCCAGCAGGCCCGGTACAGGGGTCGCCGGGGAGCTGTTTTTT
D: TRBD1; size: -; J: TRBJ1-6; V: TRBV7-2; CDR3: CASRGTGSNSPLHF; DNA: TGTGCCAGCAGGGGGACAGGGTCGAATTCACCCCTCCACTTT
D: -; size: -; J: TRBJ1-3; V: TRBV10-2; CDR3: CASSTSSGNTIYF; DNA: TGCGCCAGCAGTACGAGCTCTGGAAACACCATATATTTT
D: -; size: -; J: TRBJ2-2; V: TRBV7-6; CDR3: CASSLDGGELFF; DNA: TGTGCCAGCAGCTTAGACGGCGGGGAGCTGTTTTTT
D: -; size: -; J: TRBJ1-4; V: TRBV4-1; CDR3: CASSQLQNEKLFF; DNA: TGCGCCAGCAGCCAATTGCAGAATGAAAAACTGTTTTTT
D: -; size: -; J: TRBJ2-7; V: TRBV2; CDR3: CASRAGTATYEQYF; DNA: TGTGCCAGCAGGGCCGGGACGGCAACCTACGAGCAGTACTTC
D: TRBD2; size: -; J: TRBJ2-3; V: TRBV6-5; CDR3: CASRGASGVTDTQYF; DNA: TGTGCCAGCAGGGGTGCGAGCGGGGTCACAGATACGCAGTATTTT
D: -; size: -; J: TRBJ2-7; V: TRBV30; CDR3: CAWSVMGKPYEQYF; DNA: TGTGCCTGGAGTGTAATGGGAAAACCCTACGAGCAGTACTTC
D: -; size: -; J: TRBJ2-1; V: TRBV25-1; CDR3: CASSDRHYNEQFF; DNA: TGTGCCAGCAGTGATCGACACTACAATGAGCAGTTCTTC
D: -; size: -; J: TRBJ1-1; V: TRBV11-3; CDR3: CASSPYPGNEAFF; DNA: TGTGCCAGCAGCCCCTACCCGGGGAATGAAGCTTTCTTT
D: -; size: -; J: TRBJ1-2; V: TRBV29-1; CDR3: CSVESYGVGSVGYTF; DNA: TGCAGCGTTGAATCTTATGGGGTGGGCTCAGTGGGCTACACCTTC
D: -; size: -; J: TRBJ2-7; V: TRBV2; CDR3: CASMRGYEQYF; DNA: TGTGCCAGCATGCGGGGTTACGAGCAGTACTTC
D: TRBD1; size: -; J: TRBJ1-2; V: TRBV5-8; CDR3: CASSYQPGQGNYGYTF; DNA: TGTGCCAGCAGCTACCAACCGGGACAGGGGAACTATGGCTACACCTTC